The 8 T cell receptor beta chains reported below all come from one sample, sequenced in a study of blood T cell repertoires in COVID-19. TCRdb's table, derived via immunoSEQ multiplex PCR, lists solely in-frame clones and lacks some. Here the sample spans about 210,000 clones, roughly 87% being singletons. Sequenced sample: PBMCs or T cells enriched from blood (not recorded which). The receptors were gathered from a man aged 18 to 29 with acute COVID-19.

This clone has at least ten counts. The J gene is TRBJ2-3, the V gene TRBV12-2; the table's D call TRBD2 went unverified against the DNA. TRBV12-2 is annotated as a pseudogene. The CDR3 spans 18 residues. CDR3 DNA: TGTGCAAGTCGCTTGGACTCCGGGACTAGCGCCTTCACAGATACGCAGTATTTT. Protein: CASRLDSGTSAFTDTQYF.

The CDR3 DNA reads as TGTGCCACTACAGGGAACCTAAATGAAAAACTGTTTTTT. Encoded protein: CATTGNLNEKLFF. The chain employs TRBV2 and TRBJ1-4, with a possible D match to TRBD1 (6 bases). Germline V lookup: CDR1 SNHLY, CDR2 FYNNEI. Trimming left V 10 bases short and J 5 bases short, with 14 bases between. The CDR3 has 13 amino acids.

The V call is TRBV15, the J call TRBJ2-1; 10 nucleotides agree with TRBD2. Germline assignment: CDR1 LNHNV and CDR2 YYDKDF (reference sequence). CDR3 size: 14 residues. Unmatched junction bases numbered 7, after V lost 7 bases and J lost 7 bases. The CDR3 DNA follows: TGTGCCACCAAAGCGGGAGGGCCTAGGAATGAGCAGTTCTTC. Translated: CATKAGGPRNEQFF.

The chain is built from TRBV7-3 and TRBJ2-1; TRBD2 aligns across 13 bases. CDR1 is SGHTA and CDR2 is FQGTGA in the germline V gene. CDR3 length: 16 residues. Losses at the gene ends were 5 bases for V and 7 bases for J; bases not matched to a gene: 8. CDR3 residues: CASSMSGLAGINEQFF. The CDR3 DNA is TGTGCCAGCAGCATGTCGGGACTAGCGGGGATAAATGAGCAGTTCTTC.

The rearrangement uses TRBV24-1 and TRBJ2-3, with TRBD2 identical over 7 bases. The J segment lost 4 bases and the V segment lost 9 bases, leaving 0 bases of the junction unmatched. From germline, CDR1 is KGHDR and CDR2 SFDVKD. The CDR3 consists of 11 residues. The CDR3 sequence: CATGRADTQYF. The CDR3 region has the DNA TGTGCCACCGGGAGGGCAGATACGCAGTATTTT.

The V and J genes are TRBV29-1 and TRBJ2-5; 8 bases are a match to TRBD1. This CDR3 has 16 residues. The germline V gene has CDR1 SQVTM and CDR2 ANQGSEA. V lost 1 base to trimming and J lost 3 bases; unmatched junction nucleotides: 10. As DNA, the CDR3 is TGCAGCGTTGAAGGGGGAACAGGGGGATTCAAAGAGACCCAGTACTTC. Amino acids: CSVEGGTGGFKETQYF.

This rearrangement joins TRBV18 to TRBJ2-3; D is uncertain. V dropped 6 bases and J dropped 1 base, with 11 bases sitting between them. The length of the CDR3 is 14 residues. Germline V gives CDR1 KGHSH, CDR2 LQKENI. The CDR3 is CASSPSRGTDTQYF. The CDR3 nucleotides read TGTGCCAGCTCTCCCAGTCGGGGCACAGATACGCAGTATTTT.

J is TRBJ2-5 and V is TRBV29-1; D may be TRBD2 (7 bases). The germline V and J ends were trimmed by 6 bases and 7 bases, with 21 bases remaining between them. This CDR3 comprises 14 residues. The germline CDR1 and CDR2 sequences are SQVTM and ANQGSEA. CDR3 nucleotides: TGCAGCGTCTCCTCCGGACTAGGGGGGGTGACCCAGTACTTC. It is translated as CSVSSGLGGVTQYF.